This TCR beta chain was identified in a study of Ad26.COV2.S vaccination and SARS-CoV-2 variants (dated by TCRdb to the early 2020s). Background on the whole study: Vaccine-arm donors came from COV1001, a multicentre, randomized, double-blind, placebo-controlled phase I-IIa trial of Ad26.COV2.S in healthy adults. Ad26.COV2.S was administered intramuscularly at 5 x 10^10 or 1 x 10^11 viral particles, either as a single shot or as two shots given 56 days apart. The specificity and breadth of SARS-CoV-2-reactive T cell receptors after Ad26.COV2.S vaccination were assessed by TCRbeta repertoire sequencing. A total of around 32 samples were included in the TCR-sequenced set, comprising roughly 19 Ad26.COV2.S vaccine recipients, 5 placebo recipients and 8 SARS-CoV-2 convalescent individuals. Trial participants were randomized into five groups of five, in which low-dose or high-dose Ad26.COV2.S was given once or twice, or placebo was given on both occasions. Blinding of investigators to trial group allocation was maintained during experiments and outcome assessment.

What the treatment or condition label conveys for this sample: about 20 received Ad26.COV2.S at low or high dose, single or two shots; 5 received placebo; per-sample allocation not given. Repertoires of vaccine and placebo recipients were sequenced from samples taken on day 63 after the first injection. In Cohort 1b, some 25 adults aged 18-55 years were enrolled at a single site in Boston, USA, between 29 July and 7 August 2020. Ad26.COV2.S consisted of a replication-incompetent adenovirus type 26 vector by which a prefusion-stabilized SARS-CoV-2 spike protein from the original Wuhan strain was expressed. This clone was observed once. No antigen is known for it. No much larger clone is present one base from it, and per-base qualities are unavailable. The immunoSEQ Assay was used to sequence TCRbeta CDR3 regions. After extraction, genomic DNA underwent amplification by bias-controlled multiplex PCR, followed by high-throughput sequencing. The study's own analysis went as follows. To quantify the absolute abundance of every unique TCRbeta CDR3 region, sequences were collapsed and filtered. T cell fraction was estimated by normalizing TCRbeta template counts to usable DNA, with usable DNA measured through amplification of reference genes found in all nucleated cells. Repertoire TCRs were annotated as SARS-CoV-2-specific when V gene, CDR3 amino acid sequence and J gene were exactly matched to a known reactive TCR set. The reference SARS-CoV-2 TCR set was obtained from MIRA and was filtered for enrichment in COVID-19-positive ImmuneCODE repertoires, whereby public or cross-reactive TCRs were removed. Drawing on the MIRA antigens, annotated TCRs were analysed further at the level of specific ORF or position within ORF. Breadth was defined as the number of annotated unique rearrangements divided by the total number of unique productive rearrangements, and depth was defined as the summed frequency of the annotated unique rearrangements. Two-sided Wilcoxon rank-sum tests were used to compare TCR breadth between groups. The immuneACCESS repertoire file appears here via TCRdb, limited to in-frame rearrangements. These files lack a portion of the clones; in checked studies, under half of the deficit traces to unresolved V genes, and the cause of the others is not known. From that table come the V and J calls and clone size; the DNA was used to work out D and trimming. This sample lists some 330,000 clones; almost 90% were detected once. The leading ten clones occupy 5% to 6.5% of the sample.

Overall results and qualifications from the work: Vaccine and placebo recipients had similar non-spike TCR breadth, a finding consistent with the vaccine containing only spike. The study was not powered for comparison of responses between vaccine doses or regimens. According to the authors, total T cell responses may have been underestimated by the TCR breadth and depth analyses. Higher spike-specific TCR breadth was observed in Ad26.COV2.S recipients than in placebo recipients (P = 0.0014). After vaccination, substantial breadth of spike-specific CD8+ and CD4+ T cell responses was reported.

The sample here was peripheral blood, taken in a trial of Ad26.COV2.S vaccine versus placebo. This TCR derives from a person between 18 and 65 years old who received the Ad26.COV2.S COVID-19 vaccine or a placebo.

The bases are TGTGCCAGCAGCAGGGGGCGGGGCGGAAACACCATATATTTT. The encoded protein is CASSRGRGGNTIYF. The sequence joins TRBV7-9 to TRBJ1-3, and 7 junctional nucleotides match TRBD1. Reading from cysteine to phenylalanine, the CDR3 counts 14 amino acids. Left in the record is the CDR3 DNA by itself, 42 bases read in frame from the first base. CDR1 and CDR2 (SEHNR, FQNEAQ) derive from the germline V gene (reference sequence). V is cut back by 5 bases and J by 4 bases, with 5 bases in the junction unmatched. Supplemented by the reference TRBV7-9 and TRBJ1-3 proteins around the CDR3, the complete variable domain is DTGVSQNPRHKITKRGQNVTFRCDPISEHNRLYWYRQTLGQGPEFLTYFQNEAQLEKSRLLSDRFSAERPKGSFSTLEIQRTEQGDSAMYLCASSRGRGGNTIYFGEGSWLTVV.